The 25 T cell receptor beta chains reported below all come from one sample, sequenced in a study of glioma-infiltrating T cells. The iRepertoire nested amplicon-rescue multiplex PCR amplified TCR alpha and beta CDR3s from RNA. TCRdb re-called the multiplex PCR reads with MiXCR, one entry per CDR3 protein. This table has about 130,000 distinct CDR3 sequences, 20% to 25% appearing once. Sequencing was carried out using glioma tissue, nonneoplastic brain tissue, or PBMCs (not recorded which). The source is a human donor with low-grade glioma or glioblastoma, undergoing nonglioma brain surgery, or in good health (not recorded which).

There are many counts of this clonotype. The chain recombines TRBV4-2 with TRBJ2-1, with 13 bases aligning to TRBD2. This CDR3 is 16 amino acids long. The V gene's germline CDR1 is LGHNA and CDR2 YNFKEQ. Unmatched junction bases numbered 5, after V lost 2 bases and J lost 7 bases. The CDR3 DNA follows: TGTGCCAGCAGCCAACCCGGGACTAGCGGGAATAATGAGCAGTTCTTC. It is translated as CASSQPGTSGNNEQFF.

This clonotype has only a few counts. The chain combines TRBV19 with TRBJ2-1; TRBD2 aligns across 8 bases. This CDR3 contains 14 residues. Per the germline V gene, CDR1 is LNHDA and CDR2 is SQIVND (reference sequence). V dropped 9 bases and J dropped 4; count of bases not matched to a gene: 8. CDR3 DNA: TGTGCCAGCCGACCGGGAGGGCAGTACAATGAGCAGTTCTTC. Amino acids: CASRPGGQYNEQFF.

This clonotype was observed a handful of times. A much larger clonotype is one base distant, so this may be a read error. V usage is TRBV10-3 and J usage is TRBJ2-5; D perhaps matches TRBD2 (7 bases). This CDR3 has 17 residues. The germline CDR1 and CDR2 sequences are ENHRY and SYGVKD. Between the trimmed V and J ends, which lost 0 bases and 1 base, there was a span of 15 bases. This chain's CDR3 is CAISESAGRGVQETQYF. As DNA, the CDR3 is TGTGCCATCAGTGAGTCAGCGGGAAGGGGGGTCCAAGAGACCCAGTACTTC.

This clonotype was observed a few times. The chain links TRBV19 to TRBJ2-7, with TRBD2 identical over 8 bases. The CDR3 loop spans 13 amino acids. Germline CDR1 and CDR2: LNHDA and SQIVND (reference sequence). V was pared by 10 bases and J by 1 base, with 6 bases of the junction left unmatched. The CDR3: CATRGGSSYEQYF. CDR3 nucleotides: TGTGCCACCCGGGGGGGGAGTTCCTACGAGCAGTACTTC. Full variable domain (outside the CDR3, taken from reference TRBV19 and TRBJ2-7): DGGITQSPKYLFRKEGQNVTLSCEQNLNHDAMYWYRQDPGQGLRLIYYSQIVNDFQKGDIAEGYSVSREKKESFPLTVTSAQKNPTAFYLCATRGGSSYEQYFGPGTRLTVT.

This clonotype came up many times. The chain recombines TRBV28 with TRBJ2-6; no clear D gene. The CDR3 has 14 residues. CDR1 and CDR2 from the germline V gene are MDHEN and SYDVKM. Trimming stripped 3 bases from V and 4 bases from J, with 7 bases between. CDR3 protein: CASSFPTGANVLTF. CDR3 bases: TGTGCCAGCAGTTTCCCGACCGGGGCCAACGTCCTGACTTTC.

Worth noting for this clonotype: A junction boundary mismatches the germline segment, possibly from a read error. The rearrangement links TRBV4-1 to TRBJ1-2; D is uncertain. Germline CDR1 and CDR2: MGHRA and YSYEKL. There are 13 residues in the CDR3. The CDR3 region is CARRPVAGAGSPF. The CDR3 nucleotides are TGCGCCCGCCGCCCCGTCGCGGGCGCTGGCTCCCCCTTC.

This clonotype was counted only a few times. The chain joins TRBV7-9 to TRBJ1-5; tentative D call: TRBD1 (5 bases). The germline V gene encodes CDR1 SEHNR and CDR2 FQNEAQ (reference sequence). The CDR3 runs to 15 residues. The V and J ends lost 6 bases and 0 bases respectively, with 12 bases between them. The CDR3 protein is CASSRDGHSNQPQHF. The CDR3 nucleotides are TGTGCCAGCAGTCGGGACGGCCATAGCAATCAGCCCCAGCATTTT.

The table lists this clonotype with many counts. This chain joins TRBV27 and TRBJ1-5, with D perhaps matching TRBD1 (5 bases). The CDR3 consists of 15 residues. CDR1 MNHEY and CDR2 SMNVEV come from the germline V gene (reference sequence). With 5 bases removed from V and 2 bases from J, the gap between germline ends came to 13 bases. The CDR3: CASSPGGLGNQPQHF. The DNA of the CDR3 is TGTGCCAGCAGTCCCGGGGGTTTGGGCAATCAGCCCCAGCATTTT.

This clonotype was observed a few times. One junction end disagrees with the germline gene, perhaps due to a read error. The DNA for the CDR3 is TGCGCCAGCAGCCTGGCCGGCCACAATGAGCAGTCCTTC. It yields the protein CASSLAGHNEQSF. The genes are TRBV4-1 and TRBJ2-1; D gene ambiguous. There are 13 residues in the CDR3. Germline CDR1 and CDR2: MGHRA and YSYEKL.

This clonotype was found many times. The chain employs TRBV20-1 and TRBJ2-3, with no clear D. The germline CDR1 and CDR2 sequences are DFQATT and SNEGSKA (reference sequence). Deletions cut 1 base from V and 1 base from J, with 9 bases between. The CDR3 runs to 14 residues. This chain's CDR3 is CSARGQERTDTQYF. CDR3 nucleotides: TGCAGTGCTAGAGGTCAGGAGCGCACAGATACGCAGTATTTT.

This clonotype was seen many times. This chain joins TRBV28 and TRBJ2-7; 7 positions match TRBD1. Germline V gene lookup returns CDR1 MDHEN and CDR2 SYDVKM. The CDR3 contains 14 residues. J gave up 4 bases and V 5 bases, and 8 bases lay outside the gene matches. CDR3 in DNA: TGTGCCAGCAGTAGACGACAGGGTCGATACGAGCAGTACTTC. Amino acids: CASSRRQGRYEQYF.

This clonotype was seen more than once but under ten times. The V gene is TRBV29-1, the J gene TRBJ2-7; TRBD1 matches 9 bases. Germline V gene lookup returns CDR1 SQVTM and CDR2 ANQGSEA. The CDR3 has 16 residues. The ends lost 1 base at V and 4 bases at J; junction bases unmatched: 11. CDR3 nucleotides: TGCAGCGTTGAAGGGGGACCGGGACAGGGAAGTTACGAGCAGTACTTC. Translation gives CSVEGGPGQGSYEQYF.

This clonotype has at least ten counts. The J gene is TRBJ2-2, the V gene TRBV6-1; the D gene is possibly TRBD2 (6 bases). V lost 2 bases and J lost 5, with 15 bases in between. The length of the CDR3 is 16 residues. Germline assignment: CDR1 MNHNS and CDR2 SASEGT. Here the CDR3 reads CASSELGGAGTGELFF. CDR3 DNA: TGTGCCAGCAGTGAACTAGGAGGCGCGGGGACCGGGGAGCTGTTTTTT.

This clonotype was counted ten times or more. The chain employs TRBV28 and TRBJ2-2; D is unclear. The germline CDR1 and CDR2 sequences are MDHEN and SYDVKM. The CDR3 spans 11 residues. V gave up 6 bases and J gave up 5 bases, with 4 bases separating them. The DNA of the CDR3 is TGTGCCAGCAGGTCTACCGGGGAGCTGTTTTTT. Translated, it gives CASRSTGELFF.

This clonotype was picked up many times. A much larger clone sits a single nucleotide away, making a read error possible. The V call is TRBV6-6, the J call TRBJ2-7; 9 bases are shared with TRBD1. From germline, CDR1 is MNHNY and CDR2 SVGAGI (reference sequence). Trimming cost V 2 bases and J 3 bases; bases outside gene matches: 8. CDR3 length equals 16 residues. The CDR3 DNA follows: TGTGCCAGCAGTTACCGCTCCGGGACAGGGAGCTACGAGCAGTACTTC. It codes for CASSYRSGTGSYEQYF.

As regards this clonotype: A much larger clone sits a single nucleotide away, making a read error possible. The chain has TRBV4-3 and TRBJ2-7; 8 bases align to TRBD2. The CDR3 loop spans 16 amino acids. Germline V lookup: CDR1 LGHNA, CDR2 YSLEER. The CDR3 region is CASSLGAGLVSSERYF. CDR3 nucleotide sequence: TGCGCCAGCAGCCTTGGCGCGGGACTAGTCTCCTCGGAGCGGTACTTC.

The table lists this clonotype with many counts. The CDR3 DNA reads TGTGCCAGCAGCCAAGAGGTTATGATAAGGGGGATGAGCTCTGGAAACACCATATATTTT. This encodes CASSQEVMIRGMSSGNTIYF. J is TRBJ1-3 and V is TRBV4-2; possibly TRBD1 for D (6 bases). The CDR3 totals 20 residues. V lost 0 bases and J 0 bases, leaving 21 bases between the germline ends. Germline V gives CDR1 LGHNA, CDR2 YNFKEQ.

To note about this clonotype: The junction shows a germline mismatch at one end, possibly a read error. CDR3 nucleotides: TGTGCCAGCAGCTCTTTCGCCCCGGGCAACCAGCCCCAGCATTTT. This translates into CASSSFAPGNQPQHF. This chain joins TRBV5-6 and TRBJ1-5, with D uncertain. The CDR3 loop spans 15 amino acids. Germline lookup yields CDR1 SGHDT and CDR2 YYEEEE. Full variable domain (remainder filled in from reference TRBV5-6 and TRBJ1-5): DAGVTQSPTHLIKTRGQQVTLRCSPKSGHDTVSWYQQALGQGPQFIFQYYEEEERQRGNFPDRFSGHQFPNYSSELNVNALLLGDSALYLCASSSFAPGNQPQHFGDGTRLSIL.

In regard to this clonotype: One base away lies a much larger clone, so this may be a sequencing read error. The chain combines TRBV18 with TRBJ2-3; tentative D call: TRBD1 (6 bases). The CDR3 is 15 amino acids. Looked up from germline, CDR1 is KGHSH and CDR2 is LQKENI. The CDR3 region has the DNA TGTGCCAGCTCAGAGGGGGTGAGCAGCACAGATAGGCAGTATTTT. Protein sequence: CASSEGVSSTDRQYF.

A few counts support this clonotype. J is TRBJ2-5 and V is TRBV10-2; possibly TRBD1 for D (5 bases). V lost 6 bases, J lost 2 bases, and 10 bases lay in between. The CDR3 spans 13 residues. From germline, CDR1 is WSHSY and CDR2 SAAADI. CDR3 protein: CASRRQTQETQYF. The CDR3 nucleotides read TGCGCCAGCAGACGACAGACACAAGAGACCCAGTACTTC.

Turning to this clonotype: Being one base from a much bigger clone, this may be a read error. Lacking the conserved final phenylalanine or tryptophan, this CDR3 likely reflects a read error. The chain joins TRBV18 to TRBJ2-7; tentative D call: TRBD1 (5 bases). Germline V CDR1 and CDR2: KGHSH, LQKENI. This CDR3 comprises 13 residues. Trimming pared 2 bases from V and 3 bases from J, leaving 8 bases between. As DNA, the CDR3 is TGTGCCAGCTCACCAGACAGAAACTACGAGCAGTACTAC. Residues: CASSPDRNYEQYY.

This clonotype was recorded at least ten times. J is TRBJ1-1 and V is TRBV10-3; D gene uncertain. From germline, CDR1 is ENHRY and CDR2 SYGVKD. The CDR3 runs 14 residues. Trimming shortened V by 4 bases and J by 0 bases, and 9 bases separated the two germline ends. The CDR3 reads CAISGKTMNTEAFF. DNA of the CDR3: TGTGCCATCAGTGGGAAAACCATGAACACTGAAGCTTTCTTT.

This chain joins TRBV29-1 and TRBJ2-7; either TRBD1 or TRBD2 may fit D (5 bases each). Trimming shortened V by 4 bases and J by 1 base, and 26 bases separated the two germline ends. The CDR3 contains 18 residues. The germline V gene encodes CDR1 SQVTM and CDR2 ANQGSEA. This chain's CDR3 is CSVGNGATRGGKSYEQYF. CDR3 nucleotide sequence: TGCAGCGTTGGAAATGGGGCCACTAGGGGCGGAAAATCCTACGAGCAGTACTTC.

This clonotype was detected many times. The chain joins TRBV6-6 to TRBJ2-3; D remains unclear. The length of the CDR3 is 13 residues. Germline-derived CDR1 and CDR2 are MNHNY and SVGAGI (reference sequence). V lost 0 bases and J lost 2, with 3 bases in between. The CDR3 loop is CASSYSVTDTQYF. The CDR3 bases are TGTGCCAGCAGTTACTCGGTCACAGATACGCAGTATTTT.

Ten or more counts support this clonotype. The rearrangement uses TRBV27 and TRBJ1-6, with 9 nucleotides matching TRBD1. The length of the CDR3 is 14 residues. CDR1 MNHEY and CDR2 SMNVEV come from the germline V gene (reference sequence). Trimming took 6 bases from V and 9 from J; bases not matched to a gene: 6. Written as DNA, the CDR3 is TGTGCCAGCAGCGACAGGGGGGTGGGTTCACCCCTCCACTTT. Protein sequence: CASSDRGVGSPLHF.